The clone carrying this TCR beta chain was observed a single time. The antigen is undetermined. Germline lookup yields CDR1 MNHEY and CDR2 SMNVEV (reference sequence). The CDR3 spans 15 residues. Trimming left V 2 bases short and J 4 bases short, with 12 bases between. The data derive from a study of OX40 agonist ivuxolimab in advanced cancers. Findings and limits, study-wide: Among the lowest levels of clonal expansion were found in partial responders at 0.1-3.0 mg/kg. Researchers report that CD8+ T cells had, on average, more expanded clones than CD4+. The study observed clonal expansion of CD4+ and CD8+ blood T cells by week 6 at 0.1 to 3.0 mg/kg.

TCRdb's copy holds only in-frame clones and misses some; the assay was immunoSEQ multiplex PCR. The data hold tens of thousands of clones, with about 80% observed a single time. Specimen: CD4+ or CD8+ T cells sorted from blood, collected in a trial of the OX40 agonist ivuxolimab. This chain uses TRBV27 with TRBJ1-3; D perhaps matches TRBD1 (5 bases). This receptor was obtained from an adult with an advanced solid tumor such as melanoma, head and neck, liver or kidney cancer. CDR3 loop: CASSLLGGAGNTIYF. In nucleotides, the CDR3 is TGTGCCAGCAGTTTACTGGGGGGTGCGGGAAACACCATATATTTT.